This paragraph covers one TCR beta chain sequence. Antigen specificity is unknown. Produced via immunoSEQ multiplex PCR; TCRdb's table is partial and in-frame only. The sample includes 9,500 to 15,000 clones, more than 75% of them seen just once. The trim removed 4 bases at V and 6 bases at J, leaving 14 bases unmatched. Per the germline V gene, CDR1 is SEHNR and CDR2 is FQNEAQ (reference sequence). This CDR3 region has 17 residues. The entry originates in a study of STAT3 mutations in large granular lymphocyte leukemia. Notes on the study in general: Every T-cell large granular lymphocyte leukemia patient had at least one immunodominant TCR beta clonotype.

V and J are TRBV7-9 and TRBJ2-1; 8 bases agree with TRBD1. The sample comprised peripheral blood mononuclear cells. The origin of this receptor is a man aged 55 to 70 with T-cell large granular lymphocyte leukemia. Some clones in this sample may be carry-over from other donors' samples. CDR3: CASSYQRTGRALNEQFF. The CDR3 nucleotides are TGTGCCAGCAGCTACCAACGGACAGGGAGAGCCCTCAATGAGCAGTTCTTC.